This T cell receptor (beta chain) was found in a study of blood T cell repertoires in COVID-19. Profiling relied on immunoSEQ multiplex PCR, and the TCRdb table lists in-frame clones only, not all of them. Seen here are tens of thousands of clones, about 76% observed once, and the top ten hold about 29%. Germline V lookup: CDR1 SGHDT, CDR2 YYEEEE. This CDR3 has 16 residues. V was pared by 3 bases and J by 4 bases, with 20 bases between. What was sequenced was peripheral blood. The V call is TRBV5-6, the J call TRBJ2-7, with TRBD2 as a possible D gene (6 bases). This TCR derives from a human donor in a cohort sampled during active COVID-19. CDR3 amino acids: CASSSRAWGSGYEQYF. CDR3 sequence (DNA): TGTGCCAGCAGCTCCCGCGCCTGGGGGAGCGGGTACGAGCAGTACTTC.